Given below is one T cell receptor beta chain in context. These data come from a study of blood T cell repertoires in COVID-19. About the study: COVID-19 samples, acute and convalescent, were from the United States, Italy and Spain. T cells, B-cell-depleted T cells, or PBMCs provided the cDNA or gDNA that served as material.

In the authors' methods: Nucleated cell number was recorded as an estimate derived from reference gene primer amplification. Sequenced by immunoSEQ multiplex PCR; TCRdb stores in-frame clones only, minus some. That table is the source of V, J and clone size, and D and trimming were worked out from the DNA. The sample shows about 190,000 clones, 85% to 90% of them seen only once. This CDR3 has 14 amino acids. Per the germline V gene, CDR1 is MRHNA and CDR2 is SNTAGT. With 4 bases removed from V and 6 bases from J, the gap between germline ends came to 13 bases. This TCR derives from a man aged 35 to 55 with active or convalescent COVID-19. The chain employs TRBV6-4 and TRBJ1-5; D not resolved. The sequenced sample consisted of peripheral blood. Here the CDR3 reads CASSAAQVSQPQHF. In DNA form, the CDR3 reads TGTGCCAGCAGTGCCGCCCAGGTGTCTCAGCCCCAGCATTTT.